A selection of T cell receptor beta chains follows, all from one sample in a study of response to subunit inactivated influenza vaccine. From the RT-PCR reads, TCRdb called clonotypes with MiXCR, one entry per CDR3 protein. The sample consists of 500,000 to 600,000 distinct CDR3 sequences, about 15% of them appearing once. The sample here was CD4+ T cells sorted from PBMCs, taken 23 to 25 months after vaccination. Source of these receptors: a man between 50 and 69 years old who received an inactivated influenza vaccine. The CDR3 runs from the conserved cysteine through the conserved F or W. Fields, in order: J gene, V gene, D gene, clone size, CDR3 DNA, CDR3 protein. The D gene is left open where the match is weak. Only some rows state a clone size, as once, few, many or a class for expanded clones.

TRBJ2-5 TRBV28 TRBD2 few TGTGCCAGCAGTACTAGCGGGAGATCAGAGACCCAGTACTTC CASSTSGRSETQYF
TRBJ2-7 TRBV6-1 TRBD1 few TGTGCCAGCAGAAACCGGGACAGGGAATACGAGCAGTACTTC CASRNRDREYEQYF
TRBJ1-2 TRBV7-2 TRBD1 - TGTGCCAGCAGCAGGACAGGGGGCAACTCAAACTATGGCTACACCTTC CASSRTGGNSNYGYTF
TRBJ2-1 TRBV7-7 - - TGTGCTAGCAGCTTAGCAAACAGAAATGAGCAGTTCTTC CASSLANRNEQFF
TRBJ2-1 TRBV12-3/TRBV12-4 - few TGTGCCAGCGCCTCTGGGGGAGAGCAGTTCTTC CASASGGEQFF
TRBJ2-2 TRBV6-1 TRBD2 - TGTGCCAGCAGCCGGTTAGCGGGAGGTACGAACACCGGGGAGCTGTTTTTT CASSRLAGGTNTGELFF
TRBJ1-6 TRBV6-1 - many TGTGCCAGCTCTCCCTCGTGGAGGGGCGCTAGTTCACCCCTCCACTTT CASSPSWRGASSPLHF
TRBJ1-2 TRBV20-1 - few TGCAGTGCTCCCTTGGTGGGGAACTATGGCTACACCTTC CSAPLVGNYGYTF
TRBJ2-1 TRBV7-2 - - TGTGCCAGCAGCCCGAGACTCCAAAGCTCCTACAATGAGCAGTTCTTC CASSPRLQSSYNEQFF
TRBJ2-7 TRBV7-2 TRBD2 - TGTGCCAGCAGCTCCCAGGGACTAGCGGCCTACGAGCAGTACTTC CASSSQGLAAYEQYF
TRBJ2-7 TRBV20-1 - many TGCAGTGCTAGGGCCAATCCCAAAGGGTACGAGCAGTACTTC CSARANPKGYEQYF
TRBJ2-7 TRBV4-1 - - TGCGCCAGCAGCCAAGCCCCGTCGGAGCTCTACGAGCAGTACTTC CASSQAPSELYEQYF
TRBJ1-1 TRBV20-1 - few TGCAGTGCTAGAGATGATCAGGGCGGGGAAGCTTTCTTT CSARDDQGGEAFF
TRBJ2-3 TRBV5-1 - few TGCGCCAGCAGCTTGGTATCAGGGGCAGGCACAGATACGCAGTATTTT CASSLVSGAGTDTQYF
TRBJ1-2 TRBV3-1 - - TGTGCCAGCAGCCAAGATTCTCCCAGCACTATGGTGCCCACCTTC CASSQDSPSTMVPTF
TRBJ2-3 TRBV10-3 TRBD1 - TGTGCCATCAGTGACGGGGACAGGGGGCAGACAGATACGCAGTATTTT CAISDGDRGQTDTQYF
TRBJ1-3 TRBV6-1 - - TGTGCCAGCAGTTCAAGAGGAAACACCATATATTTT CASSSRGNTIYF
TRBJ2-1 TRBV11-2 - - TGTGCCAGCAGCTCCCTGATGTCCTACAATGAGCAGTTCTTC CASSSLMSYNEQFF
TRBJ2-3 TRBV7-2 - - TGTGCCAGCAGCTTAGGACAGGTGGCAGATACGCAGTATTTT CASSLGQVADTQYF
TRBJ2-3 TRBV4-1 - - TGCGCCAGCAGCCAAGTGGGGGGCCGGGGTCGGAGCACAGATACGCAGTATTTT CASSQVGGRGRSTDTQYF
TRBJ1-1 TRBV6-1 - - TGTGCCAGCAGCCCAATCAGGGGGAACACTGAAGCTTTCTTT CASSPIRGNTEAFF
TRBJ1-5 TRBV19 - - TGTGCCAGTAGTATAGAAACAGGCCCCCAGCCCCAGCATTTT CASSIETGPQPQHF
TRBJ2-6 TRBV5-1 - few TGCGCCAGCAGCTTGGGCAGCGCGTTCTCTGGGGCCAACGTCCTGACTTTC CASSLGSAFSGANVLTF
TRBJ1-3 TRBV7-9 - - TGTGCCAGCAGCCTGTGGGCAGGGACCATATATTTT CASSLWAGTIYF
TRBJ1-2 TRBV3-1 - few TGTGCCAGCAGCCAAGCGGGGACGCAAAACTATGGCTACACCTTC CASSQAGTQNYGYTF
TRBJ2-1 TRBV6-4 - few TGTGCCAACCAGGGTTTCTGTGAGCAGTTCTTC CANQGFCEQFF
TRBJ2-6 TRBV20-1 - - TGCAGGGCCGGGTCCATAGGGGCCAACGTCCTGACTTTC CRAGSIGANVLTF
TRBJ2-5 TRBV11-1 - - TGTGCCAGCAGCCCAGACCTTGGGAGCCAAGAGACCCAGTACTTC CASSPDLGSQETQYF
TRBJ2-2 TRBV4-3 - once TGCGCCAGCAGCCAAGTCCTGTACAGTAGCGGGGAGCTGTTTTTT CASSQVLYSSGELFF
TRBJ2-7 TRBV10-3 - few TGTGCCATCAGTGTTGGGGATATCCCAAGCGAGCAGTACTTC CAISVGDIPSEQYF